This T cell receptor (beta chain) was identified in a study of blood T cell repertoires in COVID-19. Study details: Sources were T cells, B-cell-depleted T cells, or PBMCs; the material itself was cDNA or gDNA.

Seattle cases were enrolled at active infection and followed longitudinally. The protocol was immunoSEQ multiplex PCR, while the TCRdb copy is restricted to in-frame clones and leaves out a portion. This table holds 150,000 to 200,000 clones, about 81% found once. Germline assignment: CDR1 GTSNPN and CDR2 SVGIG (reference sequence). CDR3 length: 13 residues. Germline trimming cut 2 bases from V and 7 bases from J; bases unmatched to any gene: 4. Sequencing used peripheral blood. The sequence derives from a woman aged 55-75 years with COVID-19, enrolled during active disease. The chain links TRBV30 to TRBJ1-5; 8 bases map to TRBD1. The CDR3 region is CAWSFRGQQPQHF. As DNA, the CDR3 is TGTGCCTGGAGTTTCAGGGGGCAACAGCCCCAGCATTTT.